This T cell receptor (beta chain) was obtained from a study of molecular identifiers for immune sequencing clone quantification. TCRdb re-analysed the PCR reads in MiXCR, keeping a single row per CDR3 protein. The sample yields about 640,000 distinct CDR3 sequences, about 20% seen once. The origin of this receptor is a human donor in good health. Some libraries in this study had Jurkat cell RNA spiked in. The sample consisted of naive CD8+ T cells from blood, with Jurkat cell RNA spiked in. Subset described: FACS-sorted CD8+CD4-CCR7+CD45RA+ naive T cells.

The CDR3 sequence: CASSREGAYEQYF. CDR3 bases: TGCGCCAGCAGCCGGGAAGGTGCCTACGAGCAGTACTTC. The chain links TRBV4-1 to TRBJ2-7; D unresolved. Germline V lookup: CDR1 MGHRA, CDR2 YSYEKL. With 4 bases removed from V and 2 bases from J, the gap between germline ends came to 9 bases. This CDR3 region has 13 residues.